This T cell receptor beta chain was obtained from a study of OX40 agonist ivuxolimab in advanced cancers. Findings and caveats of the study: At 0.1 to 3.0 mg/kg, clonal expansion of CD4+ and CD8+ blood T cells had occurred by week 6.

V shed 7 bases, J shed 3 bases, and the junction held 7 bases outside the gene matches. The CDR3 extends over 14 amino acids. Germline V gives CDR1 SQVTM, CDR2 ANQGSEA. Repertoires were generated with immunoSEQ multiplex PCR, while TCRdb's copy carries only in-frame clones and drops some. The repertoire holds fewer than 55,000 clones, with roughly 89% as singletons. Note on this clone: The antigen is unknown.

The receptor was isolated from an adult with an advanced solid tumor such as melanoma, head and neck, liver or kidney cancer. The source was CD4+ or CD8+ T cells sorted from blood, collected in a trial of the OX40 agonist ivuxolimab. The chain recombines TRBV29-1 with TRBJ1-1, with 11 bases aligning to TRBD1. The chain's CDR3 is CSARTGGVDTEAFF. DNA for the CDR3: TGCAGCGCTCGGACAGGGGGCGTTGACACTGAAGCTTTCTTT.